This TCR beta chain was sequenced in a study of CD8 T cells in ankylosing spondylitis. This clonotype appeared many times. Its antigen is unknown. CDR1 and CDR2 from the germline V gene are DFQATT and SNEGSKA (reference sequence). The CDR3 is made up of 15 amino acids. The ends lost 0 bases at V and 3 bases at J; junction bases unmatched: 5. The authors made TCR beta libraries by quantitative 5'-RACE with molecular barcodes. A single record per CDR3 protein comes from TCRdb applying MiXCR to the 5' RACE reads. In the table there are about 500,000 distinct CDR3 sequences, approximately 5% of which are singletons. The study's findings and limits: Apparently characteristic of ankylosing spondylitis blood was a TCR beta motif (eight highly homologous variants). Significantly higher representation of disease-linked clones was reported for matched ankylosing spondylitis synovial fluid. Several of the motif variants were reported before in synovial fluid and blood from reactive arthritis.

The chain joins TRBV20-1 to TRBJ1-1, with 9 nucleotides matching TRBD1. The sequence derives from a male donor with ankylosing spondylitis. Sequencing used blood, either unsorted or a sorted T cell fraction (not recorded which). The CDR3 region is CSARDPRQGDTEAFF. CDR3 nucleotides: TGCAGTGCTAGAGACCCGCGACAGGGGGACACTGAAGCTTTCTTT.